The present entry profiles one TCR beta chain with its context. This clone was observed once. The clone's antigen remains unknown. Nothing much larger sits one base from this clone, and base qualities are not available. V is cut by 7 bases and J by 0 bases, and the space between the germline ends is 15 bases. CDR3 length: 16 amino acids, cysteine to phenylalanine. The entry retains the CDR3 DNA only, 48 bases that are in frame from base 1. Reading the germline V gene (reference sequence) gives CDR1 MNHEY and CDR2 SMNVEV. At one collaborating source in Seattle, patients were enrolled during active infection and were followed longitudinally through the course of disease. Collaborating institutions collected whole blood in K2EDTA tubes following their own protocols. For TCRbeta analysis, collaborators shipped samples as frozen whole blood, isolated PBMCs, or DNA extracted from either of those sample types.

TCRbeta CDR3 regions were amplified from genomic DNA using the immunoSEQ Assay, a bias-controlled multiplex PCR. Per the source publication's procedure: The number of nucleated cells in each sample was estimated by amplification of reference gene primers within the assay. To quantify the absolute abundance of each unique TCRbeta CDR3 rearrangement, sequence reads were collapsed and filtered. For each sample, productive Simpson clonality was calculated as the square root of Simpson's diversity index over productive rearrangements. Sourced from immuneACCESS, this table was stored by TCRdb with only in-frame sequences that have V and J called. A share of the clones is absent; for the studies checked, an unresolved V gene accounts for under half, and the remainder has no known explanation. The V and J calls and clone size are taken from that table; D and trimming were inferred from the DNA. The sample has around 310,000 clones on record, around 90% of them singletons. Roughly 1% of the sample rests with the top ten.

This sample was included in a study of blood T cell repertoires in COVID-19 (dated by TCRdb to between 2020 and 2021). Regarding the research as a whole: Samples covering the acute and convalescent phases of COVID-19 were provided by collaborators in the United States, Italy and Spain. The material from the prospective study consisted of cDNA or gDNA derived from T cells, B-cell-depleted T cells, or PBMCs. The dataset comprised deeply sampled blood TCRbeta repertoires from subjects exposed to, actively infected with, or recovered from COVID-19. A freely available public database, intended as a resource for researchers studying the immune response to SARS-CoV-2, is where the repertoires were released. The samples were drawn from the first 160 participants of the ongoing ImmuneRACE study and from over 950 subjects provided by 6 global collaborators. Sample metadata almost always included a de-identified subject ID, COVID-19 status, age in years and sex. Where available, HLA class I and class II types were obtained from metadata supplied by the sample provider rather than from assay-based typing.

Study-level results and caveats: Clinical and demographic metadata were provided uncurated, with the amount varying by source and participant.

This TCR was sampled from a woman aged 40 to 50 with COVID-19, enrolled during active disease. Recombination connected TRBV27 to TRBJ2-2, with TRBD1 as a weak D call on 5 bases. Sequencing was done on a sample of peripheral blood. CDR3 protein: CASTAQGLANTGELFF. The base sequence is TGTGCCAGCACCGCCCAGGGCCTTGCGAACACCGGGGAGCTGTTTTTT.